What follows are 9 T cell receptor beta chains derived from one specimen sequenced in a study of T cell changes during pregnancy in multiple sclerosis. Measured with immunoSEQ multiplex PCR; TCRdb has only the in-frame clones, and not every one. The sample consists of around 59,000 clones, about 91% of them appearing once. Sequenced here: peripheral blood, sampled in the first trimester of pregnancy. These receptors all stem from a female donor with multiple sclerosis, enrolled in a pregnancy study.

V gene TRBV2 combines with J gene TRBJ1-5, with D maybe TRBD1 (6 bases). V was cut by 4 bases and J by 1 base, with 17 bases left in between. The CDR3 totals 17 residues. Germline-derived CDR1 and CDR2 are SNHLY and FYNNEI. The CDR3 here is CASSGDRTPRSNQPQHF. DNA of the CDR3: TGTGCCAGCAGTGGAGACAGGACTCCGAGAAGCAATCAGCCCCAGCATTTT.

The chain links TRBV6-1 to TRBJ2-5; D perhaps matches TRBD2 (7 bases). Germline V lookup: CDR1 MNHNS, CDR2 SASEGT. The CDR3 has 16 amino acids. V lost 2 bases and J 5 bases, leaving 18 bases between the germline ends. The CDR3 DNA reads TGTGCCAGCAGTGAACTGGCCGGGGAGGGGGGCGAGACCCAGTACTTC. Translation: CASSELAGEGGETQYF.

This clone came up a few times. The chain has TRBV19 and TRBJ1-5; 7 bases line up with TRBD1. CDR3 size: 14 residues. Looked up from germline, CDR1 is LNHDA and CDR2 is SQIVND (reference sequence). The V segment lost 7 bases and the J segment 5 bases; nucleotides outside the gene matches: 8. In DNA form, the CDR3 reads TGTGCCAGTAAGGGTGGGACAGCCCATCAGCCCCAGCATTTT. Its translation: CASKGGTAHQPQHF.

The V call is TRBV19, the J call TRBJ1-4; D is uncertain. This CDR3 spans 13 amino acids. Trimming removed 5 bases from V and 10 bases from J, with 14 bases in between. Germline CDR1 LNHDA, CDR2 SQIVND (reference sequence). The chain's CDR3 is CASSHPDGGKLFF. CDR3 nucleotides: TGTGCCAGTAGTCACCCGGACGGAGGAAAACTGTTTTTT.

The chain has TRBV18 and TRBJ2-5; tentatively, D is TRBD2 (5 bases). V was cut by 5 bases and J by 2 bases, with 9 bases left in between. This CDR3 contains 13 residues. Germline V lookup: CDR1 KGHSH, CDR2 LQKENI. CDR3 DNA sequence: TGTGCCAGCTCATTCGGGGAGCAAGAGACCCAGTACTTC. Its protein product is CASSFGEQETQYF.

The chain employs TRBV5-4 and TRBJ1-2; 7 bases align to TRBD1. CDR1 and CDR2 (germline): SGHNT, YYREEE (reference sequence). Trimming took 3 bases from V and 0 from J; bases not matched to a gene: 5. The CDR3 runs 15 residues. CDR3 sequence: CASSYNRGSNYGYTF. The DNA of the CDR3 is TGTGCCAGCAGCTACAACAGGGGTTCTAACTATGGCTACACCTTC.

This chain links TRBV10-3 with TRBJ2-7; 8 bases are a match to TRBD1. Germline V CDR1 and CDR2: ENHRY, SYGVKD. The CDR3 is 14 amino acids. Losses at the gene ends were 10 bases for V and 1 base for J; bases not matched to a gene: 9. This CDR3 is CATTGTGGSYEQYF. The CDR3 region has the DNA TGTGCCACTACCGGGACAGGTGGGTCCTACGAGCAGTACTTC.

This chain connects TRBV9 to TRBJ2-2, with D perhaps TRBD2 (6 bases). The V end was cut by 3 bases, the J end by 5 bases, with 14 bases between. Looked up from germline, CDR1 is SGDLS and CDR2 is YYNGEE. The CDR3 totals 15 residues. CDR3 in amino acids: CASSAGGTVTGELFF. CDR3 bases: TGTGCCAGCAGCGCCGGAGGGACGGTGACCGGGGAGCTGTTTTTT.

V usage is TRBV20-1 and J usage is TRBJ2-1; D not resolved. This CDR3 has 11 residues. V gave up 3 bases and J gave up 8 bases, with 8 bases separating them. Germline CDR1 DFQATT, CDR2 SNEGSKA (reference sequence). The CDR3 region has the DNA TGCAGTGCTAGTTCCGTCCATGAGCAGTTCTTC. Its translation: CSASSVHEQFF.